A single sample is the source of the 2 T cell receptor beta chains below, sequenced in a study of regulatory T cells in long-lasting Graves disease. Time point: newly diagnosed GD, antithyroid drugs for less than 3 months. Researchers made the TCR library from RNA that was extracted from PBMCs. TCR beta libraries were built with iRepertoire HTBI primers and Arm-PCR of CDR3 regions. TCRdb fed the multiplex PCR reads into MiXCR, producing one record per CDR3 protein. The top ten hold 10% to 15% of the sample, which has around 480,000 distinct CDR3 sequences, about 17% seen once. These data were likewise used in another study, on T cells in Graves' hyperthyroidism and ophthalmopathy.

Specimen: peripheral blood mononuclear cells (PBMCs), collected at new diagnosis, from a patient treated with antithyroid drugs. These receptors were collected from a man aged 35-49 years with Graves disease.

The chain links TRBV7-2 to TRBJ2-7; D may be TRBD2 (6 bases). The CDR3 is made up of 15 amino acids. Germline CDR1 SGHTA, CDR2 FQGNSA. Trimming removed 5 bases from V and 0 bases from J, with 14 bases in between. The CDR3 nucleotides are TGTGCCAGCAGCCGGGACTTCCTTAGCTCCTACGAGCAGTACTTC. It codes for CASSRDFLSSYEQYF.

This clonotype was counted ten times or more. The chain is built from TRBV11-2 and TRBJ2-2; a possible D gene is TRBD1 (5 bases). Trimming pared 1 base from V and 1 base from J, leaving 7 bases between. The CDR3 has 15 residues. The germline gives CDR1 SGHAT, CDR2 FQNNGV. CDR3 loop: CASSLAGQNTGELFF. The CDR3 DNA reads as TGTGCCAGCAGCTTAGCCGGACAGAACACCGGGGAGCTGTTTTTT.